The table lists the clone carrying this T cell receptor beta chain with a few counts. Its antigen is not known. The CDR3 sequence is 16 residues long. Germline V gene lookup returns CDR1 SGHRS and CDR2 YFSETQ. The V and J ends lost 1 base and 1 base respectively, with 11 bases between them. The study's library attached unique molecular identifiers to single cDNA molecules. TCRdb redid the calling of the RACE reads with MiXCR, one entry per CDR3 protein. The table records approximately 110,000 distinct CDR3 sequences, approximately 8.8% of them present only once. Documented time point: patch test 2, 6 weeks after DPC sensitization. Documented treatment: therapeutic diphenylcyclopropenone sensitization with weekly scalp DPC. Donors were 18 to 70-year-old alopecia patients suitable for DPC. The record originates from a study of human T cells and chemical hapten exposure. Study conclusions and caveats: Sensitizing to DPC left TCRs with a frequency above 1 in 1000 unaltered. Patch test score showed a positive correlation with PT1 expanded TCR counts.

The sample was whole blood, taken in connection with sensitization to the hapten diphenylcyclopropenone (DPC). This sequence joins TRBV5-1 and TRBJ2-2; tentative D call: TRBD1 (5 bases). The origin of this receptor is a woman aged 40-49 years with alopecia areata. Some clones in this sample may be carry-over from other donors' samples. As DNA, the CDR3 is TGCGCCAGCAGCTTGTACCGCGACAGGAACACCGGGGAGCTGTTTTTT. Amino acid sequence: CASSLYRDRNTGELFF.